The rows below give T cell receptor beta chains drawn from one sample of a study of OX40 agonist ivuxolimab in advanced cancers. This table comes from immunoSEQ multiplex PCR, and its TCRdb copy is limited to in-frame clones, with some not included. The table has 80,000 or so clones, 92% seen once. The specimen was CD4+ or CD8+ T cells sorted from blood, collected in a trial of the OX40 agonist ivuxolimab. Receptors were obtained from an adult with an advanced solid tumor such as melanoma, head and neck, liver or kidney cancer. Both conserved end residues are part of each CDR3. Fields, in order: V gene, D gene, clone size, CDR3 length, J gene, CDR3 DNA, CDR3 protein. A D gene is named only where the DNA matches it firmly. Some rows have no size entry. The others give once, few or many, or a class for an expanded clone.

v_gene: TRBV5-4; d_gene: TRBD1; abundance: NA; len: 15; j_gene: TRBJ2-5; CDR3nt: TGTGCCAGCAGCTTCTCCAGGGGGTTCCAAGAGACCCAGTACTTC; CDR3aa: CASSFSRGFQETQYF
v_gene: TRBV30; d_gene: NA; abundance: NA; len: 15; j_gene: TRBJ2-7; CDR3nt: TGTGCCTGGAGACCGATTCACGACCCGGTTGGCGAGCAGTACTTC; CDR3aa: CAWRPIHDPVGEQYF
v_gene: TRBV4-1; d_gene: NA; abundance: NA; len: 15; j_gene: TRBJ1-4; CDR3nt: TGCGCCAGCAGCCAAGTCGGGGGAACTAATGAAAAACTGTTTTTT; CDR3aa: CASSQVGGTNEKLFF
v_gene: TRBV10-3; d_gene: NA; abundance: NA; len: 14; j_gene: TRBJ1-5; CDR3nt: TGTGCCATCAGTAATCAAGGGTTAAATCAGCCCCAGCATTTT; CDR3aa: CAISNQGLNQPQHF
v_gene: TRBV27; d_gene: TRBD2; abundance: once; len: 14; j_gene: TRBJ2-1; CDR3nt: TGTGCCAGCAGGTTAGCGGGAGCGGGGAATGAGCAGTTCTTC; CDR3aa: CASRLAGAGNEQFF
v_gene: TRBV9; d_gene: NA; abundance: NA; len: 15; j_gene: TRBJ1-4; CDR3nt: TGTGCCAGCAGCGTAGACGGGGGGCGCTTTGAAAAACTGTTTTTT; CDR3aa: CASSVDGGRFEKLFF
v_gene: TRBV2; d_gene: TRBD2; abundance: NA; len: 18; j_gene: TRBJ2-1; CDR3nt: TGTGCCAGCAGGGGCCCGGGACTAGCGGGCTCGTACATGAATGAGCAGTTCTTC; CDR3aa: CASRGPGLAGSYMNEQFF
v_gene: TRBV27; d_gene: NA; abundance: once; len: 14; j_gene: TRBJ1-6; CDR3nt: TGTGCCAGCAACGTCCGTGCAGTGGGTTCACCCCTCCACTTT; CDR3aa: CASNVRAVGSPLHF
v_gene: TRBV7-9; d_gene: TRBD1; abundance: NA; len: 15; j_gene: TRBJ1-5; CDR3nt: TGTGCCAGCAGCCCGGACAGGGGAAGCAATCAGCCCCAGCATTTT; CDR3aa: CASSPDRGSNQPQHF
v_gene: TRBV5-1; d_gene: NA; abundance: NA; len: 14; j_gene: TRBJ2-1; CDR3nt: TGCGCCAGCAGCTTGGGACAGATATACAATGAGCAGTTCTTC; CDR3aa: CASSLGQIYNEQFF
v_gene: TRBV6-5; d_gene: NA; abundance: NA; len: 15; j_gene: TRBJ1-4; CDR3nt: TGTGCCAGCAGCCGTAAGACCGGTGCTAATGAAAAACTGTTTTTT; CDR3aa: CASSRKTGANEKLFF
v_gene: TRBV7-9; d_gene: NA; abundance: NA; len: 13; j_gene: TRBJ2-5; CDR3nt: TGTGCCAGCAGCTTAACAATACAAGAGACCCAGTACTTC; CDR3aa: CASSLTIQETQYF
v_gene: TRBV6-5; d_gene: NA; abundance: NA; len: 16; j_gene: TRBJ1-4; CDR3nt: TGTGCCAGCAGTTACCGTCCCAGGGGCAAGAATGAAAAACTGTTTTTT; CDR3aa: CASSYRPRGKNEKLFF
v_gene: TRBV27; d_gene: TRBD2; abundance: NA; len: 16; j_gene: TRBJ2-2; CDR3nt: TGTGCCAGCAGTTTACTAGCGGGGGGAAACACCGGGGAGCTGTTTTTT; CDR3aa: CASSLLAGGNTGELFF
v_gene: TRBV5-4; d_gene: NA; abundance: NA; len: 15; j_gene: TRBJ2-5; CDR3nt: TGTGCCAGCAGCTTGTCTCAGGGGCAAGGGGAGACCCAGTACTTC; CDR3aa: CASSLSQGQGETQYF
v_gene: TRBV5-8; d_gene: TRBD1; abundance: NA; len: 16; j_gene: TRBJ2-4; CDR3nt: TGTGCCAGCAGCTTGGCCGGTGGACAGGGAAAAAACATTCAGTACTTC; CDR3aa: CASSLAGGQGKNIQYF
v_gene: TRBV11-3; d_gene: TRBD1; abundance: NA; len: 15; j_gene: TRBJ2-3; CDR3nt: TGTGCCAGCAGCTGGGCCGGGGGACAGGAGATTACGCAGTATTTT; CDR3aa: CASSWAGGQEITQYF
v_gene: TRBV7-2; d_gene: NA; abundance: NA; len: 15; j_gene: TRBJ1-4; CDR3nt: TGTGCCAGCAGCTTAGCGCGGGCAGATAATGAAAAACTGTTTTTT; CDR3aa: CASSLARADNEKLFF
v_gene: TRBV12-2; d_gene: NA; abundance: few; len: 16; j_gene: TRBJ1-1; CDR3nt: TGTGCAAGTCGCTTATACAGGGGACACTTGAACACTGAAGCTTTCTTT; CDR3aa: CASRLYRGHLNTEAFF
v_gene: TRBV19; d_gene: NA; abundance: NA; len: 13; j_gene: TRBJ1-5; CDR3nt: TGTGCCAGTAGGGCATATAGCAATCAGCCCCAGCATTTT; CDR3aa: CASRAYSNQPQHF
v_gene: TRBV25-1; d_gene: NA; abundance: NA; len: 12; j_gene: TRBJ1-2; CDR3nt: TGTGCCAGCCGAGCGCGGCAGGGCGGCTACACCTTC; CDR3aa: CASRARQGGYTF
v_gene: TRBV18; d_gene: NA; abundance: NA; len: 15; j_gene: TRBJ2-5; CDR3nt: TGTGCCAGCTCACCACTTAGCGGCGCTTCAGAGACCCAGTACTTC; CDR3aa: CASSPLSGASETQYF
v_gene: TRBV11-3; d_gene: NA; abundance: NA; len: 16; j_gene: TRBJ2-1; CDR3nt: TGTGCCAGCAGCCCCGGGGGCCTGGGGCGGGAGAATGAGCAGTTCTTC; CDR3aa: CASSPGGLGRENEQFF
v_gene: TRBV11-2; d_gene: TRBD1; abundance: NA; len: 14; j_gene: TRBJ1-2; CDR3nt: TGTGCCAGCAGCTTACTTGGACAGGGTGATGGCTACACCTTC; CDR3aa: CASSLLGQGDGYTF
v_gene: TRBV14; d_gene: NA; abundance: few; len: 15; j_gene: TRBJ2-7; CDR3nt: TGTGCCAGCAGCCAGGGACACCAGGGGAACTACGAGCAGTACTTC; CDR3aa: CASSQGHQGNYEQYF
v_gene: TRBV21-1; d_gene: NA; abundance: NA; len: 16; j_gene: TRBJ2-7; CDR3nt: TGTGCCAGCAGCGAGCCGGGACTAGCGGGTGGATGCGAGCAGTACTTC; CDR3aa: CASSEPGLAGGCEQYF
v_gene: TRBV19; d_gene: TRBD2; abundance: NA; len: 16; j_gene: TRBJ2-2; CDR3nt: TGTGCCAGTACCACCGGGACTAGGGTTTTGAACGGGGAGCTGTTTTTT; CDR3aa: CASTTGTRVLNGELFF
v_gene: TRBV27; d_gene: TRBD1; abundance: NA; len: 14; j_gene: TRBJ2-2; CDR3nt: TGTGCCAGCAGTCCCGGACAGGTCCGCGGGGAGCTGTTTTTT; CDR3aa: CASSPGQVRGELFF
v_gene: TRBV9; d_gene: TRBD2; abundance: NA; len: 17; j_gene: TRBJ2-1; CDR3nt: TGTGCCAGCAGCTCTCGGACTAGCGGGAGACCCATCAATGAGCAGTTCTTC; CDR3aa: CASSSRTSGRPINEQFF
v_gene: TRBV6-1; d_gene: NA; abundance: NA; len: 14; j_gene: TRBJ2-3; CDR3nt: TGTGCCAGCAGTGAATCCGGTTCCTGGGATACGCAGTATTTT; CDR3aa: CASSESGSWDTQYF
v_gene: TRBV9; d_gene: NA; abundance: NA; len: 13; j_gene: TRBJ1-2; CDR3nt: TGTGCCAGCAGCGTAGGAGCGTTCAGTGGCTACACCTTC; CDR3aa: CASSVGAFSGYTF
v_gene: TRBV5-1; d_gene: TRBD2; abundance: NA; len: 15; j_gene: TRBJ2-7; CDR3nt: TGCGCCAGCAGCTTGGCCGCGGGAGGTCCGCGCGAGCAGTACTTC; CDR3aa: CASSLAAGGPREQYF
v_gene: TRBV5-1; d_gene: TRBD1; abundance: once; len: 18; j_gene: TRBJ1-3; CDR3nt: TGCGCCAGCAGCTTGGCCCCCCAGGGGGGGAACTCTGGAAACACCATATATTTT; CDR3aa: CASSLAPQGGNSGNTIYF